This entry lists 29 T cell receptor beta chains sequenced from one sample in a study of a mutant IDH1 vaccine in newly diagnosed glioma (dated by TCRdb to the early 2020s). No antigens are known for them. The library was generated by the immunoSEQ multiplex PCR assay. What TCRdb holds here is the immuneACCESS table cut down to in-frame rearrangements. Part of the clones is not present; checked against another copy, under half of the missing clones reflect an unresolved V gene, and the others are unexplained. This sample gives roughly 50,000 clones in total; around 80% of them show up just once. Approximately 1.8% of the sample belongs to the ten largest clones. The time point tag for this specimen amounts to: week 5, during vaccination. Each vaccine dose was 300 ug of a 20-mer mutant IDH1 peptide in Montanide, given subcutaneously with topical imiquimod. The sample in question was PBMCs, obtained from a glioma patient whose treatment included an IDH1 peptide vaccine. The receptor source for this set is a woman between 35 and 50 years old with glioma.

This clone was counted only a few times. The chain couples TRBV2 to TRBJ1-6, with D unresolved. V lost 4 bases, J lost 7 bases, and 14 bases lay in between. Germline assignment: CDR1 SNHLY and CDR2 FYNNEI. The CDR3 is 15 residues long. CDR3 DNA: TGTGCCAGCAGTGTGCAAGGTCTGAGGAATTCACCCCTCCACTTT. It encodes CASSVQGLRNSPLHF.

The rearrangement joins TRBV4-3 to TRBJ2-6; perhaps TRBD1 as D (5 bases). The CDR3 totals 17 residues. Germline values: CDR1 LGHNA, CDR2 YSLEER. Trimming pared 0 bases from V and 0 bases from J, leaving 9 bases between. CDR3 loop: CASSQDPDSSGANVLTF. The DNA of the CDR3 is TGCGCCAGCAGCCAAGACCCCGACAGCTCTGGGGCCAACGTCCTGACTTTC.

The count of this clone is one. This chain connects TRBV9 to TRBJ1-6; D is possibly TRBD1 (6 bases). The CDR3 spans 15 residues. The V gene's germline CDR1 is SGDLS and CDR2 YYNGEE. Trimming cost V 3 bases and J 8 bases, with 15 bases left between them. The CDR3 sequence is CASSAPGRGHSPLHF. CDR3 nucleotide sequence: TGTGCCAGCAGCGCCCCGGGCCGGGGGCATTCACCCCTCCACTTT.

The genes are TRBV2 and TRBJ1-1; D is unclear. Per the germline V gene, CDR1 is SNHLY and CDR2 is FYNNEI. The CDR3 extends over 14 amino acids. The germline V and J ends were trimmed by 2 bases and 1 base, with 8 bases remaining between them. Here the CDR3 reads CASSERRANTEAFF. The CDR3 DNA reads TGTGCCAGCAGTGAACGGCGGGCGAACACTGAAGCTTTCTTT.

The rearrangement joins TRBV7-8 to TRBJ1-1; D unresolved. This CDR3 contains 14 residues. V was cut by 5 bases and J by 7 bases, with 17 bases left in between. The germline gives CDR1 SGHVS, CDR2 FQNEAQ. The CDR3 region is CASSPLDLLDEAFF. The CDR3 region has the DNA TGTGCCAGCAGCCCTCTGGATTTATTAGATGAAGCTTTCTTT.

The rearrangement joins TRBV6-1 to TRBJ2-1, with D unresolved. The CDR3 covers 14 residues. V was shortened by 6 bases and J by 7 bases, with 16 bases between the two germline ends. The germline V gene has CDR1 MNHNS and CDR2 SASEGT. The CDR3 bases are TGTGCCAGCAGCCAAGGGCTAGTAGAGAATGAGCAGTTCTTC. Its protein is CASSQGLVENEQFF.

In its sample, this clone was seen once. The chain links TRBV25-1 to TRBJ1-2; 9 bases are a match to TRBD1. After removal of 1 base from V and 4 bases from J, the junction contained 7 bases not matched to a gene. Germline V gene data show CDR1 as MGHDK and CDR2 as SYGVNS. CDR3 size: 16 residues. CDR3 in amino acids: CASSEWGTGRGYGYTF. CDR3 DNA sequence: TGTGCCAGCAGTGAATGGGGGACAGGGAGGGGCTATGGCTACACCTTC.

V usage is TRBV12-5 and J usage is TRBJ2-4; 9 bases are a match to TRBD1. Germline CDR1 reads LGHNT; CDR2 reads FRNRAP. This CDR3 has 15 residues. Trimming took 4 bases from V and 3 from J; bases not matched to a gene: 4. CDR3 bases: TGTGCTAGTGGTTCGGGACAGGGAAACAAAAACATTCAGTACTTC. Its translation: CASGSGQGNKNIQYF.

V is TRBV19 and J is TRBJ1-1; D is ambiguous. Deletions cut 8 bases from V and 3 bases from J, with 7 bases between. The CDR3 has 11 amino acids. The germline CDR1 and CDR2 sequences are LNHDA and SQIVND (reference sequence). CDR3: CASRTYTEAFF. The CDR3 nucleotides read TGTGCCAGTCGGACCTACACTGAAGCTTTCTTT.

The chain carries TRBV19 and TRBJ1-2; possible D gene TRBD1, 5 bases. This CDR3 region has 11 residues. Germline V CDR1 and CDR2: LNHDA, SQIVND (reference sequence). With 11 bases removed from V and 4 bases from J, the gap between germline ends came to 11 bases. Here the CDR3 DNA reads TGTGCCTCCTCGACAGCCTATGGCTACACCTTC. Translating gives CASSTAYGYTF.

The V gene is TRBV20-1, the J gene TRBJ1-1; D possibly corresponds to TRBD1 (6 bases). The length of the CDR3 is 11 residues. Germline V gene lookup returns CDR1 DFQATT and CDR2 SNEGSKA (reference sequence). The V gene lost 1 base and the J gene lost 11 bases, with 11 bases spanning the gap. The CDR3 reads CSARGGGSAFF. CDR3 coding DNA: TGCAGTGCTAGAGGGGGGGGCAGCGCTTTCTTT.

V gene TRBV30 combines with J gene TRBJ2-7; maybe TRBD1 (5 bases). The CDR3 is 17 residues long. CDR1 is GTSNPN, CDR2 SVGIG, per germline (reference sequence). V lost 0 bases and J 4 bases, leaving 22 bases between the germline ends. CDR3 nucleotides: TGTGCCTGGAGTGTACAATTAGCAGGGTCTACCTTTTACGAGCAGTACTTC. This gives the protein CAWSVQLAGSTFYEQYF.

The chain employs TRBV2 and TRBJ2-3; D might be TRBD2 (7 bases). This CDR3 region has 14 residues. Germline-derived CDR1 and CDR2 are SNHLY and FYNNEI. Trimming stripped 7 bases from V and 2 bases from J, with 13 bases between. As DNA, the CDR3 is TGTGCCAGCAAGAGGGGGGGAACCACAGATACGCAGTATTTT. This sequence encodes CASKRGGTTDTQYF.

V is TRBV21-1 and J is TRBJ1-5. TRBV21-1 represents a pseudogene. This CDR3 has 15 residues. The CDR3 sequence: CASTQRAGRDQPQHF. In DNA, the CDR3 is TGTGCCAGCACCCAAAGGGCCGGGAGAGATCAGCCCCAGCATTTT.

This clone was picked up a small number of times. As DNA, the CDR3 is TGTGCCAGCAGCCCGCGACTAGTGAACACCGGGGAGCTGTTTTTT. It yields the protein CASSPRLVNTGELFF. This chain connects TRBV7-2 to TRBJ2-2, with a weak D call TRBD2 (6 bases). V was clipped by 5 bases and J by 1 base, with 11 bases between them. CDR1 is SGHTA, CDR2 FQGNSA, per germline. The CDR3 contains 15 residues. The whole variable domain, remainder taken from reference TRBV7-2 and TRBJ2-2, is GAGVSQSPSNKVTEKGKDVELRCDPISGHTALYWYRQSLGQGLEFLIYFQGNSAPDKSGLPSDRFSAERTGGSVSTLTIQRTQQEDSAVYLCASSPRLVNTGELFFGEGSRLTVL.

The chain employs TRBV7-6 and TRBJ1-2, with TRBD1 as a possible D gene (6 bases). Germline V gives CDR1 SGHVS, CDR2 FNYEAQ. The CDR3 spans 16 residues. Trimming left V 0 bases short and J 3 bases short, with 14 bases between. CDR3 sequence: CASSLAEETGHYGYTF. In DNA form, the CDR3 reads TGTGCCAGCAGCTTAGCGGAGGAAACAGGGCACTATGGCTACACCTTC.

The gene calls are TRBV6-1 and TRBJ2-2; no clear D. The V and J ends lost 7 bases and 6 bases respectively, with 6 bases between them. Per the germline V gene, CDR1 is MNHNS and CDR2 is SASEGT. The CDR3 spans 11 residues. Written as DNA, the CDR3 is TGTGCCAGCACCCGATCCGGGGAGCTGTTTTTT. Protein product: CASTRSGELFF.

In nucleotides, the CDR3 is TGTGCCAGCAGCTTGAGGGGGGCCCAAGAGACCCAGTACTTC. This sequence encodes CASSLRGAQETQYF. The chain uses TRBV5-4 and TRBJ2-5, with D perhaps TRBD1 or TRBD2 (6 bases each). V was shortened by 1 base and J by 1 base, with 8 bases between the two germline ends. This CDR3 is built from 14 residues. Germline loops: CDR1 SGHNT, CDR2 YYREEE (reference sequence).

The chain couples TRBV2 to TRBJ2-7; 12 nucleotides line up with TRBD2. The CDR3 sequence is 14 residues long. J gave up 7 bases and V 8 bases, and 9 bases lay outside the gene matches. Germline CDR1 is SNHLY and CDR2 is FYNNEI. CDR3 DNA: TGTGCCAGCCTATACGGACTAGCGGGGCGGGAGCAGTACTTC. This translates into CASLYGLAGREQYF.

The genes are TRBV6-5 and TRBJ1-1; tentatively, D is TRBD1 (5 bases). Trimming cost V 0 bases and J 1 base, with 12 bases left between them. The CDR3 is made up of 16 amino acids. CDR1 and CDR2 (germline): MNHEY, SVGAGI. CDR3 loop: CASSYSQGGQNTEAFF. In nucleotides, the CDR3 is TGTGCCAGCAGTTACTCGCAGGGTGGGCAGAACACTGAAGCTTTCTTT.

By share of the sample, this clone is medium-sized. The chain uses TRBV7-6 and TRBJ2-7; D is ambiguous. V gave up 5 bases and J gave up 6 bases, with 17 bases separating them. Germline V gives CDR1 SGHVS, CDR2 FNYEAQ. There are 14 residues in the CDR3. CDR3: CASSPLLEKGEQYF. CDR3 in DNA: TGTGCCAGCAGCCCCCTTCTGGAGAAAGGCGAGCAGTACTTC.

The chain's CDR3 is CAWRLHGQGPGEQYF. In DNA form, the CDR3 reads TGTGCCTGGAGGCTCCACGGACAGGGTCCCGGGGAGCAGTACTTC. This chain uses TRBV30 with TRBJ2-7; 8 bases agree with TRBD1. Germline V gene sequence: CDR1 GTSNPN, CDR2 SVGIG (reference sequence). The V gene end was trimmed by 3 bases and the J gene end by 7 bases; junction bases not matched to a gene: 14. The CDR3 runs to 15 residues.

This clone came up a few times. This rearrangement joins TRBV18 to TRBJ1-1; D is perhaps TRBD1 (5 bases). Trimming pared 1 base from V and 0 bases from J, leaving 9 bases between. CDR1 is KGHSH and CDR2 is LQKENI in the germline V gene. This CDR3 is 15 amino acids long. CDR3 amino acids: CASSPRDGMNTEAFF. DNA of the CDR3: TGTGCCAGCTCACCACGGGACGGCATGAACACTGAAGCTTTCTTT.

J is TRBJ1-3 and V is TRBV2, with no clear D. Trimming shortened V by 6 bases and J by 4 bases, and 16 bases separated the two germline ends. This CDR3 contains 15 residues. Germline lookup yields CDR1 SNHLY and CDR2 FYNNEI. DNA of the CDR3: TGTGCCAGCAGCCTGATCCCCCCGGGAGGAAACACCATATATTTT. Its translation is CASSLIPPGGNTIYF. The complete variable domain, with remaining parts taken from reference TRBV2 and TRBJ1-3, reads EPEVTQTPSHQVTQMGQEVILRCVPISNHLYFYWYRQILGQKVEFLVSFYNNEISEKSEIFDDQFSVERPDGSNFTLKIRSTKLEDSAMYFCASSLIPPGGNTIYFGEGSWLTVV.

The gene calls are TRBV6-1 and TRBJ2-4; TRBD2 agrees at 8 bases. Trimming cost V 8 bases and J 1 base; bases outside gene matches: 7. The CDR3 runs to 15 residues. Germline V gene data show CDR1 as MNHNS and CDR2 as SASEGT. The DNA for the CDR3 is TGTGCCAGCGGCCCGGGGGGGTTCGCCAAAAACATTCAGTACTTC. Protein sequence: CASGPGGFAKNIQYF.

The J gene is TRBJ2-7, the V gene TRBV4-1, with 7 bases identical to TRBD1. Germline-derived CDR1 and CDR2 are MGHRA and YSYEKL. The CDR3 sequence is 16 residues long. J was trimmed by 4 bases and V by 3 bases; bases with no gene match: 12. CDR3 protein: CASSQAGGQATYEQYF. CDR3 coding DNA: TGCGCCAGCAGCCAGGCCGGCGGACAGGCTACTTACGAGCAGTACTTC.

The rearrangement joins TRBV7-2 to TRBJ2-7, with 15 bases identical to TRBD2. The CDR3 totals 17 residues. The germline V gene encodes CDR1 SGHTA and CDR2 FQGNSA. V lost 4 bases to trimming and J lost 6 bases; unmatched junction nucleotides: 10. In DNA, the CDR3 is TGTGCCAGCAGCTATCAGCGTGGACTAGCGGGGGGGCGCGAGCAGTACTTC. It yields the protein CASSYQRGLAGGREQYF.

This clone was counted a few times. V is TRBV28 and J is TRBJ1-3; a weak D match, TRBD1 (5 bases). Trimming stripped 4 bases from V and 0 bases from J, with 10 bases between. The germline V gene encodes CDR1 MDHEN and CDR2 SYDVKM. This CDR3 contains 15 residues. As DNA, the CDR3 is TGTGCCAGCAGTTCAGGACATCTCTCTGGAAACACCATATATTTT. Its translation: CASSSGHLSGNTIYF.

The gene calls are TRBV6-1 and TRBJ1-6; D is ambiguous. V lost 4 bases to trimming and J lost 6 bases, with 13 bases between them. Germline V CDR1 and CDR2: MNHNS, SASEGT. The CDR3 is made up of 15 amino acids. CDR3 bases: TGTGCCAGCAGTGTTCAATCACAAACTAATTCACCCCTCCACTTT. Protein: CASSVQSQTNSPLHF.